The rows below give T cell receptor beta chains drawn from one sample of a study of a mutant IDH1 vaccine in newly diagnosed glioma. The data were produced by immunoSEQ multiplex PCR, yet TCRdb's version contains in-frame clones alone and is incomplete. Found here are about 44,000 clones, roughly 79% of them singletons; the top ten hold approximately 4.7%. Their antigen targets remain unknown. Sequences were derived from PBMCs, sampled from a glioma patient whose treatment included an IDH1 peptide vaccine. These receptors all stem from a woman aged 40 to 50 with glioma. Some clones in this sample may be carry-over from other donors' samples. The CDR3 runs from the conserved cysteine through the conserved F or W. The order of the fields is D gene, clone size, V gene, J gene, CDR3 protein, CDR3 DNA. D genes are given only for firm matches. Size is omitted from some rows. Given values are once, few, many or a class for expanded clones.

>TRBD2|.|TRBV13|TRBJ2-1
CASSPLFSGRVYNEQFF
TGTGCCAGCAGCCCGCTCTTCAGCGGGAGGGTTTACAATGAGCAGTTCTTC
>.|few|TRBV9|TRBJ1-4
CASSATGNEKLFF
TGTGCCAGCAGCGCGACAGGAAATGAAAAACTGTTTTTT
>.|.|TRBV7-8|TRBJ1-3
CASSLGYTIYF
TGTGCCAGCAGCTTAGGGTACACCATATATTTT
>.|.|TRBV4-3|TRBJ1-3
CASSQGHGRAHTIYF
TGCGCCAGCAGCCAAGGACATGGACGGGCGCACACCATATATTTT
>.|.|TRBV5-4|TRBJ2-3
CASSLNVGNVGTQYF
TGTGCCAGCAGCTTGAATGTGGGGAACGTCGGTACGCAGTATTTT
>.|.|TRBV5-6|TRBJ1-3
CASRTWADGNTIYF
TGTGCCAGCCGGACATGGGCGGATGGAAACACCATATATTTT
>.|.|TRBV9|TRBJ2-3
CASSVGSRGDTQYF
TGTGCCAGCAGCGTAGGATCCCGGGGAGATACGCAGTATTTT
>.|.|TRBV19|TRBJ1-5
CASSISGLGNQPQHF
TGTGCCAGTAGTATATCTGGGTTGGGCAATCAGCCCCAGCATTTT
>.|.|TRBV4-2|TRBJ2-7
CASSQDRSGGPQYF
TGTGCCAGCAGCCAAGATCGCTCAGGCGGACCGCAGTACTTC
>TRBD2|.|TRBV27|TRBJ2-1
CASSSSVSGGAIEQFF
TGTGCCAGCAGTTCCTCAGTTAGCGGGGGGGCCATTGAGCAGTTCTTC
>TRBD2|.|TRBV28|TRBJ2-1
CASSLVGGRARYEQFF
TGTGCCAGCAGTTTAGTAGGCGGGAGGGCCCGATATGAGCAGTTCTTC
>.|.|TRBV4-1|TRBJ1-5
CASSQAGTQPQHF
TGCGCCAGCAGCCAAGCGGGCACTCAGCCCCAGCATTTT
>TRBD1|.|TRBV19|TRBJ2-1
CASRLQGTYNEQFF
TGTGCCAGTAGGTTACAGGGGACCTACAATGAGCAGTTCTTC
>TRBD1|.|TRBV5-4|TRBJ1-1
CASSLVGQGNTEAFF
TGTGCCAGCAGCTTGGTGGGACAGGGGAACACTGAAGCTTTCTTT
>TRBD1|.|TRBV6-4|TRBJ1-6
CASSLSTGTSPLHF
TGTGCCAGCAGTTTGTCGACAGGGACTTCACCCCTCCACTTT
>.|.|TRBV10-3|TRBJ2-2
CAISESGSSAGELFF
TGTGCCATCAGTGAGTCCGGCTCGTCCGCCGGGGAGCTGTTTTTT
>.|.|TRBV23-1|TRBJ1-5
CASTRSEPQHF
TGCGCCAGCACCCGGAGTGAGCCCCAGCATTTT
>TRBD1|.|TRBV2|TRBJ2-2
CASSSTTGFGELFF
TGTGCCAGCTCAAGTACGACAGGGTTCGGGGAGCTGTTTTTT
>.|.|TRBV4-3|TRBJ1-4
CASSPILSGKPIKKLFF
TGCGCCAGCAGCCCCATTCTATCCGGGAAACCGATAAAAAAACTGTTTTTT
>.|.|TRBV5-4|TRBJ2-6
CASTPSDSGANVLTF
TGTGCCAGCACCCCCAGTGACTCTGGGGCCAACGTCCTGACTTTC
>TRBD2|.|TRBV6-5|TRBJ2-2
CASSRGAGELFF
TGTGCCAGCAGTCGGGGGGCCGGGGAGCTGTTTTTT
>.|.|TRBV2|TRBJ1-1
CASSGGLVNTEAFF
TGTGCCAGCAGTGGAGGGTTGGTGAACACTGAAGCTTTCTTT